This T cell receptor (beta chain) came from a study of cytomegalovirus exposure and HLA in healthy donors. Study-wide points: Cytomegalovirus association was assigned to more than 150 TCR beta chains. Clonal expansion, a later analysis showed, was greater in HLA-associated TCR beta chains than in equally common others.

The sample holds a few counts of this clone. What it binds is unknown. Samples came from healthy bone marrow donors. 13 Jbeta primers and 60 Vbeta primers were used for the PCR. Here immunoSEQ multiplex PCR was the method, and the copy in TCRdb shows in-frame clones only, minus some. The repertoire includes approximately 70,000 clones, over 70% of them detected once, and about 8.2% sits in the top ten. Germline values: CDR1 SEHNR, CDR2 FQNEAQ (reference sequence). V lost 5 bases and J lost 7; bases outside the gene matches: 7. This CDR3 has 13 residues. The origin of this receptor is a man aged 55 to 70 in good health and CMV-seropositive. Source material: PBMCs. The V call is TRBV7-9, the J call TRBJ1-2; 7 bases are a match to TRBD1. In nucleotides, the CDR3 is TGTGCCAGCAGCAGCACAGGGGAGAGTGGCTACACCTTC. Protein sequence: CASSSTGESGYTF.